A selection of T cell receptor beta chains follows, all from one sample in a study of blood T cell repertoires in COVID-19. Profiling relied on immunoSEQ multiplex PCR, and the TCRdb table lists in-frame clones only, not all of them. The profile shows about 120,000 clones, approximately 80% of them singletons. Source material: peripheral blood. These receptors all come from a man aged 60-69 years with acute or convalescent COVID-19. Both conserved end residues are part of each CDR3. The order of the fields is CDR3 protein, CDR3 DNA, clone size, V gene, D gene, J gene. D genes are given only for firm matches. Only part of the rows carry a size: once, few, many, or a class if the clone is expanded.

cdr3_aa: CASNPDRGLTDTQYF
cdr3_nt: TGTGCCAGCAACCCGGACAGGGGCCTAACAGATACGCAGTATTTT
clone_size: -
v_call: TRBV27
d_call: TRBD1
j_call: TRBJ2-3

cdr3_aa: CASSVGTPNTEAFF
cdr3_nt: TGTGCCAGCAGTGTAGGGACACCCAACACTGAAGCTTTCTTT
clone_size: -
v_call: TRBV28
d_call: -
j_call: TRBJ1-1

cdr3_aa: CASSLLNRPNYGYTF
cdr3_nt: TGTGCCAGCAGCTTGCTAAACAGGCCAAACTATGGCTACACCTTC
clone_size: -
v_call: TRBV5-8
d_call: -
j_call: TRBJ1-2

cdr3_aa: CASSLFPSDSNYGYTF
cdr3_nt: TGTGCCAGCAGTTTATTCCCCTCGGACAGCAACTATGGCTACACCTTC
clone_size: -
v_call: TRBV27
d_call: -
j_call: TRBJ1-2

cdr3_aa: CASRSGTAGANVLTF
cdr3_nt: TGTGCCAGCAGGTCAGGGACAGCTGGGGCCAACGTCCTGACTTTC
clone_size: -
v_call: TRBV28
d_call: TRBD1
j_call: TRBJ2-6

cdr3_aa: CASSQSETPGGVYGYTF
cdr3_nt: TGCGCCAGCAGTCAATCAGAGACCCCGGGAGGGGTCTATGGCTACACCTTC
clone_size: -
v_call: TRBV23-1
d_call: -
j_call: TRBJ1-2

cdr3_aa: CASSMRVPGTNEKLFF
cdr3_nt: TGTGCCAGTAGTATGCGGGTCCCGGGCACTAATGAAAAACTGTTTTTT
clone_size: -
v_call: TRBV19
d_call: -
j_call: TRBJ1-4

cdr3_aa: CASSPTGLAGSSYNEQFF
cdr3_nt: TGTGCCAGCAGCCCGACGGGACTAGCGGGGAGCTCCTACAATGAGCAGTTCTTC
clone_size: -
v_call: TRBV11-2
d_call: TRBD2
j_call: TRBJ2-1

cdr3_aa: CASSLRQGGSPLHF
cdr3_nt: TGTGCCAGCAGCCTTAGGCAGGGGGGTTCACCCCTCCACTTT
clone_size: -
v_call: TRBV11-2
d_call: TRBD1
j_call: TRBJ1-6

cdr3_aa: CASTGAPGGEKLFF
cdr3_nt: TGTGCCAGCACCGGGGCCCCAGGAGGGGAAAAACTGTTTTTT
clone_size: once
v_call: TRBV2
d_call: -
j_call: TRBJ1-4

cdr3_aa: CASSLGLAEYNEQFF
cdr3_nt: TGCGCCAGCAGCTTGGGGCTAGCGGAATACAATGAGCAGTTCTTC
clone_size: -
v_call: TRBV5-1
d_call: TRBD2
j_call: TRBJ2-1

cdr3_aa: CASSPPLAGPPYEQYF
cdr3_nt: TGTGCCAGCAGTCCCCCTCTAGCGGGGCCCCCCTACGAGCAGTACTTC
clone_size: once
v_call: TRBV2
d_call: TRBD2
j_call: TRBJ2-7

cdr3_aa: CASRSQDRAPYGYTF
cdr3_nt: TGTGCCAGCAGGTCCCAGGACAGGGCTCCCTATGGCTACACCTTC
clone_size: -
v_call: TRBV3-1/TRBV3-2
d_call: TRBD1
j_call: TRBJ1-2

cdr3_aa: CASNPGGEWGEAFF
cdr3_nt: TGCGCCAGCAACCCGGGGGGAGAATGGGGTGAAGCTTTCTTT
clone_size: once
v_call: TRBV5-1
d_call: -
j_call: TRBJ1-1

cdr3_aa: CASNLGRDTEAFF
cdr3_nt: TGTGCCAGTAACTTGGGGCGCGACACTGAAGCTTTCTTT
clone_size: -
v_call: TRBV19
d_call: -
j_call: TRBJ1-1

cdr3_aa: CSVYQSLLNTEAFF
cdr3_nt: TGCAGCGTTTACCAGTCTTTGTTGAACACTGAAGCTTTCTTT
clone_size: -
v_call: TRBV29-1
d_call: -
j_call: TRBJ1-1

cdr3_aa: CASSPGISTNEKLFF
cdr3_nt: TGCGCCAGCAGCCCGGGAATTTCAACTAATGAAAAACTGTTTTTT
clone_size: -
v_call: TRBV5-1
d_call: -
j_call: TRBJ1-4

cdr3_aa: CASSSTRGAETQYF
cdr3_nt: TGTGCCAGCAGCTCCACCCGGGGAGCGGAGACCCAGTACTTC
clone_size: once
v_call: TRBV5-8
d_call: -
j_call: TRBJ2-5